What follows are 14 T cell receptor beta chains derived from one specimen sequenced in a study of blood T cell repertoires in COVID-19. Produced via immunoSEQ multiplex PCR; TCRdb's table is partial and in-frame only. Of some 210,000 clones listed, roughly 90% are singletons. Sequences were obtained from peripheral blood. The receptor source for this set is a woman aged 40 to 50 with acute or convalescent COVID-19.

V gene TRBV6-5 combines with J gene TRBJ1-5; 7 nucleotides agree with TRBD1. V was pared by 4 bases and J by 9 bases, with 9 bases of the junction left unmatched. Germline V lookup: CDR1 MNHEY, CDR2 SVGAGI. This CDR3 spans 14 amino acids. The CDR3 nucleotides read TGTGCCAGCAGTTCATCCCAACAGGGGCGGCCCCAGCATTTT. Residues: CASSSSQQGRPQHF.

This clone has just one count. The chain has TRBV28 and TRBJ1-2; D not certain. The CDR3 is made up of 15 amino acids. Germline V gives CDR1 MDHEN, CDR2 SYDVKM. Trimming stripped 4 bases from V and 1 base from J, with 13 bases between. The CDR3 region is CASSSRTFFNYGYTF. Here the CDR3 DNA reads TGTGCCAGCAGTTCCCGTACATTCTTTAACTATGGCTACACCTTC.

The rearrangement uses TRBV14 and TRBJ2-1; D is undetermined. The CDR3 has 15 residues. Trimming took 4 bases from V and 4 from J, leaving 14 bases between them. The germline gives CDR1 SGHDN, CDR2 FVKESK. The CDR3 nucleotides read TGTGCCAGCAGCCCCGTGGCGGTGGGTTACAATGAGCAGTTCTTC. Amino acid sequence: CASSPVAVGYNEQFF.

V is TRBV2 and J is TRBJ1-1; 8 positions match TRBD1. Germline assignment: CDR1 SNHLY and CDR2 FYNNEI. The ends lost 7 bases at V and 1 base at J; junction bases unmatched: 8. This CDR3 has 15 residues. This chain's CDR3 is CASMDQGAKNTEAFF. CDR3 DNA sequence: TGTGCCAGCATGGATCAGGGGGCCAAGAACACTGAAGCTTTCTTT.

The CDR3 region has the DNA TGTGCCAGCAGTTACGAGCGGGGGCGGCCGGGGGAGACCCAGTACTTC. Amino acids: CASSYERGRPGETQYF. The genes are TRBV6-5 and TRBJ2-5, with 8 bases that match TRBD2. The CDR3 is 16 amino acids. Germline V gives CDR1 MNHEY, CDR2 SVGAGI. V shed 2 bases and J 5 bases; nucleotides not matched to a gene: 10.

The chain joins TRBV19 to TRBJ2-1; the match to TRBD2 covers 8 bases. CDR1 and CDR2 (germline): LNHDA, SQIVND (reference sequence). This CDR3 is 15 amino acids long. Trimming removed 7 bases from V and 9 bases from J; junction bases left unmatched: 14. CDR3 protein: CASISKRGGRREQFF. CDR3 coding DNA: TGTGCCAGTATTTCAAAACGGGGGGGCCGTCGTGAGCAGTTCTTC. Complete variable domain (other parts from reference TRBV19 and TRBJ2-1): DGGITQSPKYLFRKEGQNVTLSCEQNLNHDAMYWYRQDPGQGLRLIYYSQIVNDFQKGDIAEGYSVSREKKESFPLTVTSAQKNPTAFYLCASISKRGGRREQFFGPGTRLTVL.

This chain connects TRBV11-2 to TRBJ1-2; no firm D call. V was clipped by 1 base and J by 3 bases, with 6 bases between them. The CDR3 has 13 amino acids. Germline V lookup: CDR1 SGHAT, CDR2 FQNNGV. This CDR3 reads CASSLGAYYGYTF. The CDR3 coding sequence is TGTGCCAGCAGCTTAGGGGCGTACTATGGCTACACCTTC.

This sequence joins TRBV5-1 and TRBJ2-2; tentative D call: TRBD1 (5 bases). The CDR3 totals 14 residues. V was cut by 4 bases and J by 5 bases, with 12 bases left in between. Germline V CDR1 and CDR2: SGHRS, YFSETQ. Here the CDR3 reads CASSTRVVTGELFF. CDR3 DNA: TGCGCCAGCAGCACCAGGGTTGTTACCGGGGAGCTGTTTTTT. Full variable domain (missing parts from reference TRBV5-1 and TRBJ2-2): KAGVTQTPRYLIKTRGQQVTLSCSPISGHRSVSWYQQTPGQGLQFLFEYFSETQRNKGNFPGRFSGRQFSNSRSEMNVSTLELGDSALYLCASSTRVVTGELFFGEGSRLTVL.

This clone was observed once. The rearrangement uses TRBV11-2 and TRBJ1-1, with D perhaps TRBD1 (5 bases). Trimming took 2 bases from V and 2 from J, leaving 12 bases between them. This CDR3 spans 15 amino acids. CDR1 is SGHAT and CDR2 is FQNNGV in the germline V gene. The CDR3 bases are TGTGCCAGCAGCTTACAGGGAGGGTCTAACACTGAAGCTTTCTTT. Its translation is CASSLQGGSNTEAFF.

CDR3 residues: CSAPPGAEAFF. As DNA, the CDR3 is TGCAGTGCGCCCCCAGGGGCTGAAGCTTTCTTT. The chain links TRBV20-1 to TRBJ1-1; TRBD1 might be the D (6 bases). V was cut by 6 bases and J by 6 bases, with 11 bases left in between. CDR1 DFQATT and CDR2 SNEGSKA come from the germline V gene (reference sequence). There are 11 residues in the CDR3.

The genes are TRBV2 and TRBJ1-2; no clear D. CDR1 and CDR2 from the germline V gene are SNHLY and FYNNEI. The CDR3 sequence is 15 residues long. Trimming removed 7 bases from V and 7 bases from J, with 22 bases in between. CDR3 nucleotide sequence: TGTGCCAGCACTACCCCGCGTGGCAGCGTAACTGGCTACACCTTC. Encoded protein: CASTTPRGSVTGYTF. The full variable domain, in which reference TRBV2 and TRBJ1-2 provide the parts outside the CDR3, is EPEVTQTPSHQVTQMGQEVILRCVPISNHLYFYWYRQILGQKVEFLVSFYNNEISEKSEIFDDQFSVERPDGSNFTLKIRSTKLEDSAMYFCASTTPRGSVTGYTFGSGTRLTVV.

The rearrangement uses TRBV30 and TRBJ1-1; D ambiguous. Per the germline V gene, CDR1 is GTSNPN and CDR2 is SVGIG (reference sequence). V lost 0 bases, J lost 5 bases, and 19 bases lay in between. The CDR3 is 16 residues long. CDR3 residues: CAWSVGGGLGRTEAFF. The CDR3, as DNA: TGTGCCTGGAGTGTAGGCGGCGGTTTGGGTCGGACTGAAGCTTTCTTT.

This sequence joins TRBV24-1 and TRBJ2-5, with TRBD1 matching over 7 bases. This CDR3 contains 15 residues. With 3 bases clipped from V and 5 bases from J, the junction kept 8 bases outside the gene matches. From germline, CDR1 is KGHDR and CDR2 SFDVKD. Written as DNA, the CDR3 is TGTGCCACCAGTGATGCTCGACAGGGCCCCGAGACCCAGTACTTC. Translating gives CATSDARQGPETQYF.

The V and J genes are TRBV6-5 and TRBJ1-5, with D possibly matching TRBD1 (6 bases). Between the trimmed V and J ends, which lost 11 bases and 2 bases, there was a span of 13 bases. Germline values: CDR1 MNHEY, CDR2 SVGAGI. CDR3 length equals 13 residues. The CDR3 DNA follows: TGTGCCTGCGGCAGGGGAGGCAATCAGCCCCAGCATTTT. Its protein is CACGRGGNQPQHF.